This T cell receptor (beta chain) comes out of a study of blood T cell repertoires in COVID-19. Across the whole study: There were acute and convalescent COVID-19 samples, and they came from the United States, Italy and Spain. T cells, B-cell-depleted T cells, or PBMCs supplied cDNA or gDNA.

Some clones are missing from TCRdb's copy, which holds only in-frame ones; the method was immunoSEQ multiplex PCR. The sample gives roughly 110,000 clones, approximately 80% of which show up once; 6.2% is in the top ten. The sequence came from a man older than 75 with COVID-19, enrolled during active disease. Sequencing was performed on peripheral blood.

For the CDR3, the DNA is TGTGCCAGCGGCGGGAGGGGCGAGCAGTACTTC. Translating it yields CASGGRGEQYF. The chain employs TRBV3-1 (or the pseudogene TRBV3-2) and TRBJ2-7, with 9 nucleotides matching TRBD2. Germline V CDR1 and CDR2: LGHDT, YNNKEL (reference sequence). V was pared by 8 bases and J by 6 bases, with 2 bases of the junction left unmatched. CDR3 length: 11 residues.